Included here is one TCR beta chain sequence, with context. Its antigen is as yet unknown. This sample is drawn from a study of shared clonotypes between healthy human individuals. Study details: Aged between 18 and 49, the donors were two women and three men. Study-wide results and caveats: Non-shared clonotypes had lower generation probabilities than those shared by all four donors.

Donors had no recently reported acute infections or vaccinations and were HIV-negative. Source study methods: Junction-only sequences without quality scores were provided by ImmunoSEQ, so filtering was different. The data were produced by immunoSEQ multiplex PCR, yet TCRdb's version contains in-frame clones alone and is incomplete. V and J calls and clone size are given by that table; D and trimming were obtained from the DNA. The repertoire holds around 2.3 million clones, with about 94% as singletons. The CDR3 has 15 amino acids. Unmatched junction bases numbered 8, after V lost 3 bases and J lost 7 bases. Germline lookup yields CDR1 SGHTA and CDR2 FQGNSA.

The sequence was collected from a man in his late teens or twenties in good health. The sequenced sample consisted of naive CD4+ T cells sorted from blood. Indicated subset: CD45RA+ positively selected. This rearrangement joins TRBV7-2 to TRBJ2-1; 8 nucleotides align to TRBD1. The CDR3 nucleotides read TGTGCCAGCAGCTTCGCAGGGGGCAAGAAGAATGAGCAGTTCTTC. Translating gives CASSFAGGKKNEQFF.